This T cell receptor (beta chain) was retrieved from a study of response to subunit inactivated influenza vaccine. Study-level points and caveats: Each seasonal flu vaccination may recruit only limited new T cells, authors suggested.

One entry per CDR3 protein results from TCRdb running MiXCR on the RT-PCR reads. The sample holds around 710,000 distinct CDR3 sequences, 11% to 15% seen once. Comment on this clonotype: Its antigen remains unidentified.

Germline V gene lookup returns CDR1 SNHLY and CDR2 FYNNEI. The ends were cut back, 11 bases at V and 7 bases at J, with 36 bases in the middle. The CDR3 length is 19 residues. The specimen comprised PBMCs from blood, sampled roughly 15 days before vaccination. The chain links TRBV2 to TRBJ2-1; D ambiguous. The sequence was obtained from a middle-aged man who received an inactivated influenza vaccine. CDR3 sequence (DNA): TGTGCCCTCAGCTTGTGGCCCGGGCCGCACGGACCCTTCGAGAATGAGCAGTTCTTC. Translation: CALSLWPGPHGPFENEQFF.